The 8 T cell receptor beta chains presented below share a single source sample, sequenced in a study of preoperative IRX-2 immunotherapy in early breast cancer. Described treatment: preoperative locoregional IRX-2 cytokine immunotherapy. Generated by immunoSEQ multiplex PCR, the TCRdb table keeps only in-frame clones and is missing some. The table shows almost 35,000 clones, with nearly 95% occurring only once. The sample here was taken from a patient treated with IRX-2 immunotherapy. The receptors originated from a human donor with breast cancer.

This clone came up once. The chain links TRBV11-2 to TRBJ1-1; D gene ambiguous. V shed 2 bases and J shed 7 bases, with 8 bases lying between them. Per the germline V gene, CDR1 is SGHAT and CDR2 is FQNNGV. This CDR3 has 12 residues. This CDR3 reads CASSLNEVEAFF. The CDR3 DNA is TGTGCCAGCAGCTTAAATGAGGTTGAAGCTTTCTTT. Together with reference TRBV11-2 and TRBJ1-1, the CDR3 gives the full variable domain: EAGVAQSPRYKIIEKRQSVAFWCNPISGHATLYWYQQILGQGPKLLIQFQNNGVVDDSQLPKDRFSAERLKGVDSTLKIQPAKLEDSAVYLCASSLNEVEAFFGQGTRLTVV.

The gene calls are TRBV5-4 and TRBJ2-3; 8 bases agree with TRBD2. The trim removed 1 base at V and 6 bases at J, leaving 7 bases unmatched. This CDR3 comprises 15 residues. Germline V gene sequence: CDR1 SGHNT, CDR2 YYREEE (reference sequence). For the CDR3, the DNA is TGTGCCAGCAGCTTGTCTTTGCGGGAGGAGGATACGCAGTATTTT. As protein: CASSLSLREEDTQYF.

Here the CDR3 DNA reads TGTGCCAGTAGTTCCACCAGACAGGGACTCATCTCAAGTCCGTTCTTC. It specifies CASSSTRQGLISSPFF. The chain recombines TRBV19 with TRBJ2-1, with D perhaps TRBD1 (7 bases). V was cut by 5 bases and J by 15 bases, with 29 bases left in between. Germline CDR1 reads LNHDA; CDR2 reads SQIVND (reference sequence). The CDR3 runs to 16 residues.

The V call is TRBV7-6, the J call TRBJ1-5, with a possible D match to TRBD1 (5 bases). The germline CDR1 and CDR2 sequences are SGHVS and FNYEAQ. Trimming removed 5 bases at V and 1 base at J, with 9 bases between. This CDR3 has 14 amino acids. The chain's CDR3 is CASSLGPSNQPQHF. CDR3 DNA sequence: TGTGCCAGCAGCCTGGGACCGAGCAATCAGCCCCAGCATTTT.

The count of this clone is one. The chain links TRBV15 to TRBJ1-5; maybe TRBD1 (6 bases). The V end was cut by 5 bases, the J end by 4 bases, with 21 bases between. The germline CDR1 and CDR2 sequences are LNHNV and YYDKDF (reference sequence). The CDR3 is made up of 17 amino acids. DNA of the CDR3: TGTGCCACCAGCGTCCGTCTAAGGACAGAAGCAAATCAGCCCCAGCATTTT. This translates into CATSVRLRTEANQPQHF.

The chain couples TRBV23-1 to TRBJ1-4, with 7 bases matching TRBD1. TRBV23-1 is classed as an ORF, of uncertain function. V shed 0 bases, J shed 8 bases, and the junction held 6 bases outside the gene matches. This CDR3 region has 15 residues. CDR3 protein: CASSQSGTVYEKLFF. The CDR3 nucleotides are TGCGCCAGCAGTCAATCGGGGACAGTTTACGAAAAACTGTTTTTT.

The chain links TRBV6-5 to TRBJ2-2; D possibly matches TRBD1 or TRBD2 (6 bases each). The CDR3 has 15 residues. V lost 3 bases and J lost 5, with 13 bases in between. Germline V gene sequence: CDR1 MNHEY, CDR2 SVGAGI. DNA of the CDR3: TGTGCCAGCAGTTATGGAGGGGGGTATACCGGGGAGCTGTTTTTT. Translated, it gives CASSYGGGYTGELFF.

V and J are TRBV7-2 and TRBJ2-1; 8 nucleotides line up with TRBD2. The CDR3 extends over 13 amino acids. The J segment lost 8 bases and the V segment lost 5 bases, leaving 5 bases of the junction unmatched. The V gene's germline CDR1 is SGHTA and CDR2 FQGNSA. Here the CDR3 reads CASSQGLVDEQFF. The CDR3, as DNA: TGTGCCAGCAGCCAGGGACTAGTGGATGAGCAGTTCTTC.